The TCR beta chain described here comes from a study of shared clonotypes between healthy human individuals. Study details: Every donor yielded three CD4 naive, three CD4 memory, two CD8 naive and one CD8 memory plate. Regarding the study as a whole: Clonotype sharing among donors was thought likely to change with sequencing depth. Larger estimated richness was generally recorded for naive subsets relative to memory subsets.

The CDR3 loop spans 16 amino acids. V shed 4 bases and J 6 bases; nucleotides not matched to a gene: 8. Germline V gives CDR1 SGDLS, CDR2 YYNGEE. This clone has more than one count but fewer than ten. The antigen remains undetermined. An assay was performed, and its level was deep. Using immunoSEQ multiplex PCR, the repertoire was profiled, and TCRdb retains in-frame clones only, with some absent. The table includes about 1 million clones, around 74% detected once. Sequenced: memory CD4+ T cells sorted from blood. The subset here: CD45RA-negative fraction. This receptor was taken from a man aged 18 to 29 in good health. This rearrangement joins TRBV9 to TRBJ2-7, with 15 bases that match TRBD2. CDR3: CASSKSPGLAGGEQYF. The CDR3 bases are TGTGCCAGCAGCAAATCGCCGGGACTAGCGGGGGGCGAGCAGTACTTC.